This T cell receptor (beta chain) was observed in a study of blood T cell repertoires in COVID-19 (dated by TCRdb to 2020 to 2021). Turning to the overall study: Collaborator samples came from the United States, Italy and Spain and covered acute and convalescent phases of COVID-19. The material from the prospective study consisted of cDNA or gDNA derived from T cells, B-cell-depleted T cells, or PBMCs. Subjects who had been exposed to COVID-19, were actively infected with it, or had recovered from it provided the deeply sampled blood TCRbeta repertoires that made up the dataset. The repertoires were released in a freely available public database intended as a resource for research on the immune response to SARS-CoV-2. Samples were obtained from the ongoing ImmuneRACE study (first 160 participants) and from about 1,300 subjects provided by 6 global collaborators. A de-identified subject ID, COVID-19 status, age in years and sex were almost always included in the sample metadata. HLA class I and class II types, where available, came from metadata supplied by the sample provider rather than from assay-based typing.

In the prospective study, participants were about 18 to 95 years old, resided in fewer than 25 geographic areas of the United States, and were enrolled through a virtual design. Cohort assignment in the prospective study relied on participant-reported clinical history from a screening survey and a study questionnaire. For ImmuneRACE Cohort 3, a participant was defined as recovered based on two consecutive negative NP/OP PCR tests, clearance by a healthcare professional, or resolution of symptoms. In the prospective study, whole blood, serum and a nasopharyngeal or oropharyngeal swab were collected from each participant by mobile phlebotomists. Additional blood draws and questionnaires over an approximately two-month period could optionally be provided by prospective study participants. Prospective study blood samples were shipped either frozen or at room temperature before DNA extraction. Results and caveats for the whole study, not just this receptor: The amount of clinical and demographic metadata varied by source and participant and was provided uncurated.

From the germline V gene, CDR1 is SGHRS and CDR2 is YFSETQ. Deletion took 0 bases off V and 0 bases off J, with a span of 15 bases between the germline ends. The CDR3 has 17 amino acids, counting the end cysteine and phenylalanine. Only the CDR3 part of the read is kept: 51 bases, read in frame from the first base. The immunoSEQ Assay, a bias-controlled multiplex PCR, was used to amplify TCRbeta CDR3 regions from genomic DNA. The authors' analysis ran thus. Within the assay, amplification of reference gene primers was used to estimate how many nucleated cells each sample contained. To quantify the absolute abundance of each unique TCRbeta CDR3 rearrangement, sequence reads were collapsed and filtered. For each sample, productive Simpson clonality was calculated as the square root of Simpson's diversity index over productive rearrangements. As stored in TCRdb, this immuneACCESS dataset retains in-frame rearrangements with V and J assigned. A fraction of the clones does not appear; measured against another copy, unresolved V genes explain less than half of the discrepancy, and the remainder lacks a known reason. The V and J calls and clone size were taken over from that table, and D and trimming were inferred from the DNA. The sample data list a few hundred thousand clones, and around nine tenths of these were observed just once. 1.5% to 2% of the sample is taken by the ten largest.

Concerning this clone itself: The clone's antigen remains unknown. No per-base quality is available; no much larger clone lies one base away.

The source is a woman between 45 and 65 years old who had recovered from COVID-19. This sequence uses TRBV5-1 and TRBJ1-1; the D gene is possibly TRBD1, with 6 bases matching. Material for sequencing was PBMCs or T cells enriched from blood (not recorded which). Read as DNA, the sequence is TGCGCCAGCAGCTTGGGGGCGACAGGACTCATGAACACTGAAGCTTTCTTT. Its protein product is CASSLGATGLMNTEAFF.